A single T cell receptor (beta chain) is shown here with its context. This record comes from a study of blood T cells in healthy people across ages. The junction had 12 bases not matched to a gene; V was cut back by 4 bases and J by 6 bases. The CDR3 consists of 15 residues. Germline V gene data show CDR1 as SGHKS and CDR2 as YYEKEE (reference sequence). Sample-barcoded 5' priming and a J-beta primer mix drove a second PCR of roughly 6 to 12 cycles. A single record per CDR3 protein comes from TCRdb applying MiXCR to the 5' RACE reads. The data hold over 1.5 million distinct CDR3 sequences, with about 50% observed a single time.

The sequence derives from a middle-aged woman in good health. The chain recombines TRBV5-5 with TRBJ1-2; 7 bases map to TRBD1. Sequencing was carried out using blood. CDR3 sequence (DNA): TGTGCCAGCAGCCCACGACAGGGAATCGACGATGGCTACACCTTC. Translated, it gives CASSPRQGIDDGYTF.